This is a list of T cell receptor beta chains from one sample in a study of T cells in Graves' hyperthyroidism and ophthalmopathy. TCRdb used MiXCR to reprocess the multiplex PCR reads, holding one entry per CDR3 protein. The sample has over 300,000 distinct CDR3 sequences, approximately 13% seen once. The specimen sequenced was blood. These receptors were collected from a woman aged 60-75 years with Graves' hyperthyroidism. The conserved cysteine and the conserved F or W are not part of the CDR3 here. Each record gives: clone size, V gene, J gene, CDR3 protein. Rows may omit the clone size; those that give it use once, few, many or a size class.

clone_size: many; v_call: TRBV6-2/TRBV6-3; j_call: TRBJ1-6; cdr3_aa: ASNSQQGVVSPLH
clone_size: -; v_call: TRBV5-1; j_call: TRBJ1-3; cdr3_aa: ASSWEGTLGGAIY
clone_size: many; v_call: TRBV12-3/TRBV12-4; j_call: TRBJ2-7; cdr3_aa: ASSSTIVIGGTYEQY
clone_size: -; v_call: TRBV6-1; j_call: TRBJ2-7; cdr3_aa: ASSPDHLKEQY
clone_size: -; v_call: TRBV5-1; j_call: TRBJ2-7; cdr3_aa: ASSKDRAMKEQY
clone_size: -; v_call: TRBV6-1; j_call: TRBJ2-1; cdr3_aa: ASSEEGLGIYNEQF
clone_size: few; v_call: TRBV5-4; j_call: TRBJ2-1; cdr3_aa: ASSLQLAGGYNEQF
clone_size: -; v_call: TRBV5-1; j_call: TRBJ2-1; cdr3_aa: ASSEDTSSSSYNEQF
clone_size: many; v_call: TRBV20-1; j_call: TRBJ1-1; cdr3_aa: SARFKVYTEAF
clone_size: many; v_call: TRBV3-1; j_call: TRBJ2-3; cdr3_aa: ASSQDNRGITDTQY
clone_size: few; v_call: TRBV7-9; j_call: TRBJ2-7; cdr3_aa: ASSSSRGPAYEQY
clone_size: many; v_call: TRBV6-2/TRBV6-3; j_call: TRBJ2-7; cdr3_aa: ASSLAAGGNEQY
clone_size: many; v_call: TRBV20-1; j_call: TRBJ2-3; cdr3_aa: SATPGTGLDTQY
clone_size: many; v_call: TRBV20-1; j_call: TRBJ1-2; cdr3_aa: SAVTGFRGLDLYGYT
clone_size: -; v_call: TRBV12-3/TRBV12-4; j_call: TRBJ2-3; cdr3_aa: ASSDGTSGGSTDTQY
clone_size: many; v_call: TRBV7-9; j_call: TRBJ1-5; cdr3_aa: ASSRLDQPQH
clone_size: -; v_call: TRBV12-3/TRBV12-4; j_call: TRBJ1-5; cdr3_aa: ASSFGEYSNQPQH
clone_size: many; v_call: TRBV12-3/TRBV12-4; j_call: TRBJ2-1; cdr3_aa: ASSFLKPFEVASYNEQF
clone_size: many; v_call: TRBV6-1; j_call: TRBJ1-5; cdr3_aa: ASSEEGYGNQPQH
clone_size: many; v_call: TRBV20-1; j_call: TRBJ1-2; cdr3_aa: SAMGQGLGYT
clone_size: -; v_call: TRBV29-1; j_call: TRBJ1-1; cdr3_aa: STAGQGAEAF
clone_size: many; v_call: TRBV20-1; j_call: TRBJ2-7; cdr3_aa: SARTSGHYEQY
clone_size: few; v_call: TRBV2; j_call: TRBJ2-2; cdr3_aa: ASLGGRIPGELF
clone_size: many; v_call: TRBV7-8; j_call: TRBJ1-1; cdr3_aa: ASSLAWATADMNTEAF
clone_size: many; v_call: TRBV12-3/TRBV12-4; j_call: TRBJ1-1; cdr3_aa: ASSFISGTEAF
clone_size: many; v_call: TRBV6-5; j_call: TRBJ1-1; cdr3_aa: ASSYSRDSGNTEAF
clone_size: -; v_call: TRBV20-1; j_call: TRBJ1-3; cdr3_aa: SARDQGRSGNTIY
clone_size: -; v_call: TRBV9; j_call: TRBJ2-5; cdr3_aa: ASSVGGLQETQY
clone_size: many; v_call: TRBV9; j_call: TRBJ2-5; cdr3_aa: ASTGGGPTETQY
clone_size: -; v_call: TRBV19; j_call: TRBJ2-7; cdr3_aa: ASGTGYEQY
clone_size: -; v_call: TRBV29-1; j_call: TRBJ2-1; cdr3_aa: SAPPASGRYSEQF
clone_size: -; v_call: TRBV2; j_call: TRBJ2-2; cdr3_aa: ASRRNRGTGELF
clone_size: many; v_call: TRBV15; j_call: TRBJ2-7; cdr3_aa: ATSRDGSSGGHEQY
clone_size: many; v_call: TRBV5-4; j_call: TRBJ2-3; cdr3_aa: ASSPIPDGDTQY
clone_size: few; v_call: TRBV15; j_call: TRBJ2-3; cdr3_aa: AASSVQSTDTQY
clone_size: few; v_call: TRBV30; j_call: TRBJ1-6; cdr3_aa: AQTQGTYNSPLH
clone_size: many; v_call: TRBV7-9; j_call: TRBJ2-3; cdr3_aa: ASRAGAGTDTQY
clone_size: many; v_call: TRBV12-3/TRBV12-4; j_call: TRBJ2-7; cdr3_aa: ASSLWGRFEQY
clone_size: many; v_call: TRBV2; j_call: TRBJ2-3; cdr3_aa: ASTRSAGGWDTQY
clone_size: many; v_call: TRBV5-1; j_call: TRBJ2-1; cdr3_aa: ASGTSGSMSYNEQF
clone_size: -; v_call: TRBV6-1; j_call: TRBJ1-1; cdr3_aa: ASSEARQGTEAF
clone_size: many; v_call: TRBV6-1; j_call: TRBJ1-1; cdr3_aa: ASSDDSGLRTEAF
clone_size: many; v_call: TRBV18; j_call: TRBJ1-2; cdr3_aa: ASSPEGGSYGYT
clone_size: few; v_call: TRBV24-1; j_call: TRBJ2-1; cdr3_aa: ATSVDFGTGFYNEQF
clone_size: -; v_call: TRBV29-1; j_call: TRBJ1-1; cdr3_aa: SAARSGTEAF